This T cell receptor (beta chain) emerged from a study of T cell repertoires in cytomegalovirus infection. TCRdb itself ran the reads through MiXCR, one entry per CDR3 protein. The repertoire holds roughly 170,000 distinct CDR3 sequences, about a fifth seen once, with 20% to 30% in the top ten. Details on this clonotype: Its antigen is unidentified.

From germline, CDR1 is SGHTA and CDR2 FQGTGA. This CDR3 has 16 amino acids. With V trimmed by 4 bases and J by 12 bases, 17 bases remained unmatched. General study results and limits: Public TCR beta family frequency separated CMV-and-HLA carriers, including in an independent cohort.

This chain connects TRBV7-3 to TRBJ2-1; TRBD2 agrees at 8 bases. The receptor was isolated from a human donor in good health (CMV status not recorded). Some clones in this sample may be carry-over from other donors' samples. The sample in question was CD8+ T cells from cultured PBMCs, obtained from culture after CMV antigen stimulation. CDR3 sequence reads: CASSSPGEERGRGQFF. The CDR3 DNA is TGTGCCAGCAGCTCCCCGGGGGAAGAGCGGGGGCGGGGGCAGTTCTTC.